This T cell receptor beta chain comes out of a study of blood T cells in healthy people across ages. Findings and limits, study-wide: PBMCs were not sorted, which prevented a conclusive comparison of naive versus antigen-experienced cells.

Next came a second PCR, run for about 6 to 12 cycles, which used a sample-barcoded 5' primer along with a J-beta primer mix. Every single cDNA molecule received a tag from a template-switch adaptor with 12 random nucleotides. TCRdb redid the calling of the 5' RACE reads with MiXCR, one entry per CDR3 protein. The table shows about 500,000 distinct CDR3 sequences, with about 24% occurring only once. This CDR3 is 12 amino acids long. V was clipped by 7 bases and J by 3 bases, with 9 bases between them. Per germline, CDR1 MDHEN and CDR2 SYDVKM. To note about this clonotype: Antigen specificity is unknown.

Another study also made use of these data, one on T cells of mothers and their children. That paper adds: Thymic selection, a shaping force on TCR recombination output, acts similarly in related and unrelated pairs.

This sequence originates from a boy between 10 and 17 years old in good health. The specimen was blood. The chain has TRBV28 and TRBJ1-2; no clear D gene. This CDR3 is CASTPDDYGYTF. CDR3 coding DNA: TGTGCCAGCACCCCAGATGACTATGGCTACACCTTC.